The 29 T cell receptor beta chains below were found in one sample sequenced in a study of molecular identifiers for immune sequencing clone quantification (dated 2018 in TCRdb). The library came from PCR. Reads for this sample came from an Illumina HiSeq 4000. The public reads were run again by TCRdb, first through fastp at Q25 and then through MiXCR, and only productive beta chains were kept. Rows are unified per CDR3 protein, each entry keeping the most common DNA and genes. The sample table records about 640,000 distinct CDR3 sequences; 20% of these occur just once. In total, the top ten clones hold 0.85% of the sample. The sequenced sample consisted of naive CD8+ T cells from blood, with Jurkat cell RNA spiked in. The cell subset or site label corresponds to: FACS-sorted CD8+CD4-CCR7+CD45RA+ naive T cells. These receptors were collected from a human donor in good health. Some libraries in this study had Jurkat cell RNA spiked in.

Details on this clonotype: A clone one base away is much larger, so this may be a read error. Given the absence of the conserved phenylalanine or tryptophan at the CDR3 end, a read error is likely. The V gene is TRBV3-1, the J gene TRBJ2-7, with D possibly being TRBD1 (5 bases). The V gene's germline CDR1 is LGHDT and CDR2 YNNKEL (reference sequence). The CDR3 runs 15 residues. Trimming left V 0 bases short and J 3 bases short, with 12 bases between. The CDR3, as DNA: TGTGCCAGCAGCCAAGATGGAGAAGGGGACTACGAGCAGTACTCC. Translation: CASSQDGEGDYEQYS.

This clonotype occurred many times. This chain connects TRBV29-1 to TRBJ1-1, with D possibly matching TRBD1 (6 bases). V gave up 8 bases and J gave up 4 bases, with 26 bases separating them. The CDR3 runs 16 residues. Looked up from germline, CDR1 is SQVTM and CDR2 is ANQGSEA. CDR3 residues: CSSNGGTRLRLTEAFF. The CDR3 DNA sequence: TGCAGCTCCAATGGCGGGACAAGGTTGAGACTCACTGAAGCTTTCTTT.

Ten or more counts support this clonotype. This chain uses TRBV13 with TRBJ1-2, with 9 bases matching TRBD1. Germline V CDR1 and CDR2: PRHDT, FYEKMQ (reference sequence). The CDR3 spans 15 residues. The ends lost 1 base at V and 8 bases at J; junction bases unmatched: 8. CDR3 residues: CASSLEGNRGLGYTF. In DNA form, the CDR3 reads TGTGCCAGCAGCTTAGAGGGCAACAGGGGGCTCGGCTACACCTTC.

Comment on this clonotype: This may come from a read error, since a much larger clone is one base off. The V and J genes are TRBV6-2 or TRBV6-3 and TRBJ2-6; D unresolved. Trimming removed 4 bases from V and 0 bases from J, with 10 bases in between. The CDR3 has 16 residues. Germline V gene data show CDR1 as MNHEY and CDR2 as SVGEGT. The CDR3 loop is CASSSPLLSGANVLTF. The CDR3 DNA sequence: TGTGCCAGCAGTTCTCCCCTGCTCTCTGGGGCCAACGTCCTGACTTTC.

This clonotype has a handful of counts. The chain joins TRBV7-6 to TRBJ2-7, with D uncertain. V was trimmed by 1 base and J by 6 bases, leaving 7 bases between them. In germline, CDR1 is SGHVS, CDR2 FNYEAQ. This CDR3 has 12 residues. The CDR3 DNA is TGTGCCAGCAGCTTAGTCCCCTGCGAGCAGTACTTC. It codes for CASSLVPCEQYF.

The chain couples TRBV7-8 to TRBJ2-2; 9 bases line up with TRBD1. The V gene end was trimmed by 5 bases and the J gene end by 7 bases; junction bases not matched to a gene: 8. In germline, CDR1 is SGHVS, CDR2 FQNEAQ. The CDR3 loop spans 15 amino acids. The CDR3 reads CASSKGTGLSGELFF. CDR3 coding DNA: TGTGCCAGCAGCAAGGGGACAGGGTTGAGCGGGGAGCTGTTTTTT.

This clonotype showed up many times. This chain joins TRBV6-2 or TRBV6-3 and TRBJ1-1, with 7 bases identical to TRBD1. Germline-derived CDR1 and CDR2 are MNHEY and SVGEGT. The CDR3 runs 15 residues. V trimming: 2 bases; J trimming: 1 base; junction bases outside the gene matches: 4. Here the CDR3 reads CASSYGGTANTEAFF. DNA for the CDR3: TGTGCCAGCAGTTACGGGGGGACAGCGAACACTGAAGCTTTCTTT.

This clonotype was counted ten times or more. The chain recombines TRBV12-3 or TRBV12-4 with TRBJ1-1; no clear D gene. V lost 5 bases and J 2 bases, leaving 12 bases between the germline ends. The CDR3 spans 14 residues. For the CDR3, the DNA is TGTGCCAGCAGTATCCGGACGGTTAACACTGAAGCTTTCTTT. Translated, it gives CASSIRTVNTEAFF.

The V gene is TRBV4-1, the J gene TRBJ2-1, with 12 nucleotides matching TRBD2. The CDR3 has 15 residues. V shed 3 bases, J shed 8 bases, and the junction held 5 bases outside the gene matches. CDR1 is MGHRA, CDR2 YSYEKL, per germline. The CDR3 is CASSHLAGGPHEQFF. The CDR3 DNA sequence: TGCGCCAGCAGCCACCTAGCGGGGGGGCCGCATGAGCAGTTCTTC.

This chain links TRBV12-3 or TRBV12-4 with TRBJ2-1; 8 bases line up with TRBD2. J gave up 6 bases and V 8 bases, and 9 bases lay outside the gene matches. This CDR3 contains 14 residues. CDR3 in amino acids: CASGRGGKGNEQFF. As DNA, the CDR3 is TGTGCCAGCGGTCGGGGGGGCAAAGGCAATGAGCAGTTCTTC.

This clonotype showed up just a few times. Possible read error: a much larger clone is one base away. The rearrangement links TRBV4-3 to TRBJ2-1, with D possibly being TRBD2 (6 bases). The V and J ends lost 4 bases and 8 bases respectively, with 18 bases between them. This CDR3 has 15 residues. The germline CDR1 and CDR2 sequences are LGHNA and YSLEER. The CDR3 sequence: CASSPQGGGGDEQFF. The DNA for the CDR3 is TGCGCCAGCAGCCCGCAAGGTGGGGGAGGAGATGAGCAGTTCTTC.

This clonotype was counted between two and nine times. The genes are TRBV6-2 or TRBV6-3 and TRBJ2-2; no definite D call. V was clipped by 8 bases and J by 6 bases, with 10 bases between them. CDR3 size: 12 residues. The germline V gene has CDR1 MNHEY and CDR2 SVGEGT. CDR3 region: CASGIASGELFF. CDR3 sequence (DNA): TGTGCCAGCGGGATTGCGTCCGGGGAGCTGTTTTTT.

Remarks on this clonotype: The junction does not match germline at one end; this may be a read error. The genes are TRBV27 and TRBJ1-1; no reliable D call. The CDR3 is made up of 14 amino acids. CDR1 and CDR2 (germline): MNHEY, SMNVEV (reference sequence). The CDR3 DNA reads as TGTGCCAGCAGTTTATCGGTCGGGTTGGCTGAAGCTTCCTTT. Protein product: CASSLSVGLAEASF.

The J gene is TRBJ2-1, the V gene TRBV7-9; D is ambiguous. Trimming left V 5 bases short and J 5 bases short, with 13 bases between. The CDR3 runs 14 residues. The germline CDR1 and CDR2 sequences are SEHNR and FQNEAQ (reference sequence). CDR3: CASSRATDHNEQFF. The DNA of the CDR3 is TGTGCCAGCAGCCGGGCAACGGATCACAATGAGCAGTTCTTC.

This clonotype was counted ten times or more. The V gene is TRBV7-2, the J gene TRBJ1-1; no clear D gene. Deletions cut 3 bases from V and 3 bases from J, with 17 bases between. The CDR3 loop spans 16 amino acids. Germline V gives CDR1 SGHTA, CDR2 FQGNSA. The CDR3 DNA is TGTGCCAGCAGCTTCGAGGGTTACGGTTGGGACACTGAAGCTTTCTTT. This translates into CASSFEGYGWDTEAFF.

This sequence joins TRBV4-3 and TRBJ2-7; TRBD1 might be the D (6 bases). V shed 0 bases and J shed 2 bases, with 11 bases lying between them. Germline-derived CDR1 and CDR2 are LGHNA and YSLEER. This CDR3 is built from 15 residues. In DNA, the CDR3 is TGCGCCAGCAGCCAAGATAACAGGGCCACCTACGAGCAGTACTTC. Translating it yields CASSQDNRATYEQYF.

This clonotype was counted many times. The chain employs TRBV7-9 and TRBJ2-7; 8 positions match TRBD1. The CDR3 has 15 amino acids. Trimming cost V 2 bases and J 2 bases; bases outside gene matches: 5. The germline CDR1 and CDR2 sequences are SEHNR and FQNEAQ (reference sequence). This CDR3 is CASSLQQGEAYEQYF. CDR3 sequence (DNA): TGTGCCAGCAGCTTACAACAGGGGGAAGCCTACGAGCAGTACTTC. The variable domain in full, with the rest retrieved from reference TRBV7-9 and TRBJ2-7, is DTGVSQNPRHKITKRGQNVTFRCDPISEHNRLYWYRQTLGQGPEFLTYFQNEAQLEKSRLLSDRFSAERPKGSFSTLEIQRTEQGDSAMYLCASSLQQGEAYEQYFGPGTRLTVT.

The sample holds many counts of this clonotype. The V call is TRBV7-2, the J call TRBJ1-1; TRBD1 is a possible D gene (6 bases). Trimming shortened V by 5 bases and J by 2 bases, and 21 bases separated the two germline ends. This CDR3 comprises 17 residues. Germline V gene data show CDR1 as SGHTA and CDR2 as FQGNSA. The CDR3 DNA reads TGTGCCAGCAGCCAAAGGCCCTCTTGGACAGCTAACACTGAAGCTTTCTTT. Amino acid sequence: CASSQRPSWTANTEAFF. The full variable domain, rest sourced from reference TRBV7-2 and TRBJ1-1, is GAGVSQSPSNKVTEKGKDVELRCDPISGHTALYWYRQSLGQGLEFLIYFQGNSAPDKSGLPSDRFSAERTGGSVSTLTIQRTQQEDSAVYLCASSQRPSWTANTEAFFGQGTRLTVV.

This clonotype was detected many times. The chain links TRBV5-1 to TRBJ1-1, with D uncertain. There are 13 residues in the CDR3. Germline values: CDR1 SGHRS, CDR2 YFSETQ. V gave up 4 bases and J gave up 1 base, with 8 bases separating them. The CDR3 DNA follows: TGCGCCAGCAGCCTGCCTGAGAACACTGAAGCTTTCTTT. Its translation is CASSLPENTEAFF.

This clonotype was seen at least ten times. V is TRBV12-3 or TRBV12-4 and J is TRBJ2-3, with 7 positions matching TRBD2. V shed 6 bases and J 0 bases; nucleotides not matched to a gene: 3. The CDR3 is made up of 14 amino acids. The CDR3 region has the DNA TGTGCCAGCAGGGGGGACTACAGCACAGATACGCAGTATTTT. The encoded protein is CASRGDYSTDTQYF.

This clonotype was observed at least ten times. The V call is TRBV30, the J call TRBJ1-2; tentatively, D is TRBD1 (5 bases). In germline, CDR1 is GTSNPN, CDR2 SVGIG (reference sequence). Trimming removed 4 bases at V and 2 bases at J, with 17 bases between. This CDR3 has 15 amino acids. The CDR3 region has the DNA TGTGCCTGGACTTGGGACCCCACTCCCAACTATGGCTACACCTTC. As protein: CAWTWDPTPNYGYTF.

This clonotype turned up a few times. The V call is TRBV13, the J call TRBJ2-1, with TRBD2 matching 13 bases. V lost 6 bases, J lost 7 bases, and 6 bases stayed unmatched. The CDR3 runs to 15 residues. The germline gives CDR1 PRHDT, CDR2 FYEKMQ (reference sequence). The CDR3 sequence: CASRAGTSGMNEQFF. The CDR3 DNA is TGTGCCAGCAGAGCCGGGACTAGCGGGATGAATGAGCAGTTCTTC.

The rearrangement joins TRBV30 to TRBJ1-1; D remains unclear. V was trimmed by 6 bases and J by 2 bases, leaving 4 bases between them. Per the germline V gene, CDR1 is GTSNPN and CDR2 is SVGIG (reference sequence). The CDR3 runs to 10 residues. The CDR3 coding sequence is TGTGCCTGTAGTAACACTGAAGCTTTCTTT. Residues: CACSNTEAFF.

The gene calls are TRBV5-1 and TRBJ2-7; D possibly uses TRBD1 or TRBD2 (5 bases each). Germline CDR1 SGHRS, CDR2 YFSETQ. Trimming stripped 5 bases from V and 3 bases from J, with 18 bases between. The CDR3 runs 15 residues. CDR3 DNA sequence: TGCGCCAGCAGAAACGGGGCGGCAGGGTACTACGAGCAGTACTTC. It codes for CASRNGAAGYYEQYF.

This clonotype came up many times. The chain combines TRBV5-1 with TRBJ2-7, with unresolved D. V dropped 4 bases and J dropped 3 bases, with 11 bases sitting between them. This CDR3 has 13 residues. The germline gives CDR1 SGHRS, CDR2 YFSETQ. The CDR3 protein is CASSPDQGYEQYF. In DNA form, the CDR3 reads TGCGCCAGCAGCCCAGACCAAGGCTACGAGCAGTACTTC.

The V and J genes are TRBV5-6 and TRBJ2-7; no definite D call. CDR1 is SGHDT and CDR2 is YYEEEE in the germline V gene. V lost 1 base to trimming and J lost 2 bases, with 10 bases between them. CDR3 length: 14 residues. Written as DNA, the CDR3 is TGTGCCAGCAGCTTGTGGCGACGAACCTACGAGCAGTACTTC. Amino acids: CASSLWRRTYEQYF.

Worth noting for this clonotype: This may stem from a read error, because a much larger clone lies one nucleotide away. CDR3 protein: CASSRKTSGSGTGGLFF. In DNA, the CDR3 is TGTGCCAGCAGCCGCAAGACTAGCGGGAGCGGCACCGGGGGGCTGTTTTTT. V usage is TRBV7-9 and J usage is TRBJ2-2, with TRBD2 identical over 12 bases. CDR3 length: 17 amino acids. Looked up from germline, CDR1 is SEHNR and CDR2 is FQNEAQ (reference sequence).

Concerning this clonotype itself: This clone may be a read error of a much larger clone one base away. The final CDR3 position lacks the conserved phenylalanine or tryptophan, pointing to a likely read error. This rearrangement joins TRBV7-2 to TRBJ1-2; no definite D call. Germline V CDR1 and CDR2: SGHTA, FQGNSA. The V end lost 1 base, the J end lost 4 bases, and 10 bases lay between the germline ends. The CDR3 has 14 amino acids. The CDR3 DNA reads TGTGCCAGCAGCTTAGTGGGCACACCCTATGGCTACACCCTC. This codes for CASSLVGTPYGYTL.

This clonotype has at least ten counts. This chain joins TRBV6-6 and TRBJ1-4, with D uncertain. The V and J ends lost 6 bases and 3 bases respectively, with 5 bases between them. Germline V gene data show CDR1 as MNHNY and CDR2 as SVGAGI (reference sequence). The CDR3 extends over 12 amino acids. The CDR3 spells CASSPSNEKLFF. CDR3 sequence (DNA): TGTGCCAGCAGCCCATCTAATGAAAAACTGTTTTTT.